These 26 T cell receptor beta chains share one sample of origin, sequenced in a study of post-analysis software for immune sequencing data. Overall study results and limits: Included in a set of four or five TRBV segments more frequent in patients than controls were TRBV5-6, TRBV5-1 and TRBV20-1.

TCR beta libraries were prepared from cDNA with unique molecular identifiers. TCRdb passed the PCR reads through MiXCR, listing each CDR3 protein once. Of fewer than 900,000 distinct CDR3 sequences in the sample, roughly 50% were seen once. No antigen is known for these receptors. The sample taken for sequencing was blood. The origin of the receptors is a girl aged 10 to 17 with multiple sclerosis.

This clonotype came up a few times. The genes are TRBV7-9 and TRBJ2-1; 11 bases agree with TRBD2. V lost 5 bases to trimming and J lost 5 bases; unmatched junction nucleotides: 14. The CDR3 contains 18 residues. Looked up from germline, CDR1 is SEHNR and CDR2 is FQNEAQ (reference sequence). The CDR3: CASSPRPIAGGPDNEQFF. Written as DNA, the CDR3 is TGTGCCAGCAGCCCACGCCCTATAGCGGGAGGGCCGGACAATGAGCAGTTCTTC.

This sequence joins TRBV27 and TRBJ2-5, with a possible D match to TRBD2 (5 bases). Germline V gives CDR1 MNHEY, CDR2 SMNVEV (reference sequence). Trimming pared 6 bases from V and 13 bases from J, leaving 27 bases between. This CDR3 has 15 amino acids. The CDR3 here is CASSALTAGGSERYF. The DNA for the CDR3 is TGTGCCAGCAGCGCGTTAACGGCAGGAGGTTCTGAGCGGTACTTC.

This chain's CDR3 is CATSGVREVSSYNEQFF. CDR3 bases: TGTGCCACCAGTGGGGTGCGGGAGGTTAGCTCCTACAATGAGCAGTTCTTC. The chain combines TRBV24-1 with TRBJ2-1, with TRBD2 identical over 8 bases. Germline CDR1 is KGHDR and CDR2 is SFDVKD. The V and J ends lost 5 bases and 0 bases, in that order; junction bases with no gene match: 8. This CDR3 spans 17 amino acids.

V is TRBV21-1 and J is TRBJ2-1. TRBV21-1 is recorded as a pseudogene. CDR3 length: 11 amino acids. The CDR3 loop reads CASGSFGEQFF. The CDR3 nucleotides are TGTGCCAGCGGGTCCTTTGGTGAGCAGTTCTTC.

The sample holds a few counts of this clonotype. The chain joins TRBV12-3 or TRBV12-4 to TRBJ2-1; no reliable D call. V lost 7 bases and J 9 bases, leaving 22 bases between the germline ends. The CDR3 extends over 15 amino acids. CDR3 protein: CASNPAAQNGGEQFF. Here the CDR3 DNA reads TGTGCCAGCAACCCCGCGGCCCAGAATGGTGGTGAGCAGTTCTTC.

The chain employs TRBV4-3 and TRBJ1-1; no clear D. V was trimmed by 3 bases and J by 0 bases, leaving 5 bases between them. There are 13 residues in the CDR3. The germline CDR1 and CDR2 sequences are LGHNA and YSLEER. CDR3 bases: TGCGCCAGCAGCCAGCTACTGAACACTGAAGCTTTCTTT. The encoded protein is CASSQLLNTEAFF.

This CDR3 reads CASSFKGGLAAFF. The CDR3 nucleotides are TGTGCCAGCAGTTTTAAGGGAGGTCTGGCAGCTTTCTTT. J is TRBJ1-1 and V is TRBV12-3 or TRBV12-4; no clear D gene. The CDR3 has 13 residues. Trimming pared 3 bases from V and 10 bases from J, leaving 15 bases between.

The V gene is TRBV10-3, the J gene TRBJ2-4, with 7 bases fitting TRBD2. The DNA matches TRBJ2-7 better at its end, which makes the J call doubtful. The CDR3 spans 16 residues. Per the germline V gene, CDR1 is ENHRY and CDR2 is SYGVKD. This CDR3 reads CAISERGRGITYEQYF. CDR3 bases: TGTGCCATCAGTGAGAGAGGGAGGGGAATTACATACGAGCAGTACTTC.

The V and J genes are TRBV27 and TRBJ2-3; maybe TRBD2 (5 bases). Germline assignment: CDR1 MNHEY and CDR2 SMNVEV (reference sequence). The ends were cut back, 5 bases at V and 5 bases at J, with 20 bases in the middle. This CDR3 is built from 16 residues. The CDR3 protein is CASSSLYRGMKDTQYF. Written as DNA, the CDR3 is TGTGCCAGCAGTAGTTTATATCGGGGTATGAAAGATACGCAGTATTTT.

This chain connects TRBV10-3 to TRBJ2-7, with a possible D match to TRBD1 (6 bases). V was cut by 8 bases and J by 4 bases, with 21 bases left in between. This CDR3 spans 15 amino acids. Per germline, CDR1 ENHRY and CDR2 SYGVKD. CDR3 residues: CAIGDNRVVQYEQYF. CDR3 DNA sequence: TGTGCCATCGGGGACAACAGGGTCGTACAATACGAGCAGTACTTC.

A remark on this clonotype: Since no conserved phenylalanine or tryptophan closes the CDR3, a read error is the likely cause. The rearrangement uses TRBV6-6 and TRBJ2-4; 11 positions agree with TRBD1. Germline CDR1 and CDR2: MNHNY and SVGAGI (reference sequence). This CDR3 contains 16 residues. The V segment lost 5 bases and the J segment 0 bases; nucleotides outside the gene matches: 3. CDR3 residues: CASSPGQGVAKNIQYV. The CDR3 DNA reads as TGTGCCAGCAGTCCGGGACAGGGGGTAGCCAAAAACATTCAGTACGTC.

This clonotype has just a few counts. The V and J genes are TRBV4-1 and TRBJ2-7, with D maybe TRBD2 (5 bases). CDR1 MGHRA and CDR2 YSYEKL come from the germline V gene. Trimming shortened V by 0 bases and J by 3 bases, and 15 bases separated the two germline ends. The CDR3 has 16 amino acids. The CDR3 spells CASSQEAGGAYYEQYF. DNA of the CDR3: TGCGCCAGCAGCCAAGAGGCAGGAGGAGCCTACTACGAGCAGTACTTC.

The rearrangement joins TRBV5-1 to TRBJ2-3; 10 bases match TRBD2. The germline gives CDR1 SGHRS, CDR2 YFSETQ. This CDR3 has 15 residues. Trimming at V came to 3 bases and at J to 6 bases, leaving 7 bases not matched to a gene. This CDR3 is CASSSESGRVDTQYF. Written as DNA, the CDR3 is TGCGCCAGCAGCTCGGAGAGCGGGAGGGTGGATACGCAGTATTTT. The complete variable domain, with remaining parts taken from reference TRBV5-1 and TRBJ2-3, reads KAGVTQTPRYLIKTRGQQVTLSCSPISGHRSVSWYQQTPGQGLQFLFEYFSETQRNKGNFPGRFSGRQFSNSRSEMNVSTLELGDSALYLCASSSESGRVDTQYFGPGTRLTVL.

This chain uses TRBV29-1 with TRBJ2-7; 8 bases are shared with TRBD1. With V trimmed by 7 bases and J by 5 bases, 10 bases remained unmatched. CDR1 and CDR2 (germline): SQVTM, ANQGSEA. This CDR3 spans 13 amino acids. CDR3: CSAILTGVHEQYF. CDR3 DNA: TGCAGCGCCATTTTGACAGGGGTCCACGAGCAGTACTTC.

In its sample, this clonotype was seen a few times. J is TRBJ1-2 and V is TRBV29-1; TRBD1 matches 7 bases. This CDR3 has 13 amino acids. CDR1 is SQVTM, CDR2 ANQGSEA, per germline. V gave up 5 bases and J gave up 2 bases; unmatched junction bases: 5. The CDR3 bases are TGCAGCGTTACTAACAGGGGAAACTATGGCTACACCTTC. This gives the protein CSVTNRGNYGYTF. Full variable domain (rest looked up from reference TRBV29-1 and TRBJ1-2): SAVISQKPSRDICQRGTSLTIQCQVDSQVTMMFWYRQQPGQSLTLIATANQGSEATYESGFVIDKFPISRPNLTFSTLTVSNMSPEDSSIYLCSVTNRGNYGYTFGSGTRLTVV.

The chain links TRBV6-8 to TRBJ2-5; either TRBD1 or TRBD2 may supply D (5 bases each). Germline lookup yields CDR1 MNHGY and CDR2 SAAAGT. The V gene lost 7 bases and the J gene lost 5 bases, with 14 bases spanning the gap. The CDR3 covers 13 residues. CDR3 sequence: CASTYRLAETQYF. DNA for the CDR3: TGTGCCAGCACCTACAGGCTAGCTGAGACCCAGTACTTC.

The chain uses TRBV12-3 or TRBV12-4 and TRBJ2-1, with 8 bases matching TRBD2. CDR3 size: 15 residues. With V trimmed by 3 bases and J by 6 bases, 7 bases remained unmatched. Here the CDR3 reads CASSFSPGGPNEQFF. CDR3 sequence (DNA): TGTGCCAGCAGTTTTTCACCGGGAGGGCCCAATGAGCAGTTCTTC.

This clonotype was observed a handful of times. The CDR3 region is CASSQALEATQQYF. DNA of the CDR3: TGCGCCAGCAGCCAAGCGTTAGAAGCTACCCAGCAGTACTTC. The chain has TRBV4-3 and TRBJ2-7; D is undetermined. Germline assignment: CDR1 LGHNA and CDR2 YSLEER. Trimming cost V 1 base and J 8 bases, with 15 bases left between them. The CDR3 covers 14 residues.

This chain links TRBV29-1 with TRBJ1-2, with D unclear. Trimming left V 3 bases short and J 4 bases short, with 15 bases between. Germline loops: CDR1 SQVTM, CDR2 ANQGSEA. The CDR3 consists of 14 residues. CDR3 bases: TGCAGCGTTGAGGAGGCAGGAAAGGGCTATGGCTACACCTTC. Amino acids: CSVEEAGKGYGYTF.

The chain is built from TRBV11-3 and TRBJ2-4; TRBD2 agrees at 13 bases. CDR3 length: 14 amino acids. Trimming cost V 7 bases and J 13 bases; bases outside gene matches: 10. CDR1 is SGHNT and CDR2 is YENEEA in the germline V gene. The CDR3 DNA reads as TGTGCCAGCACCGCCGGGACTAGCGGGACACACCAGTACTTC. Translation gives CASTAGTSGTHQYF. Variable domain in full (rest from reference TRBV11-3 and TRBJ2-4): EAGVVQSPRYKIIEKKQPVAFWCNPISGHNTLYWYLQNLGQGPELLIRYENEEAVDDSQLPKDRFSAERLKGVDSTLKIQPAELGDSAVYLCASTAGTSGTHQYFGAGTRLSVL.

The rearrangement uses TRBV6-1 and TRBJ1-2; 10 nucleotides align to TRBD1. CDR3 length equals 18 residues. The germline CDR1 and CDR2 sequences are MNHNS and SASEGT. V lost 6 bases and J lost 6; bases outside the gene matches: 19. The CDR3 DNA is TGTGCCAGCAGCGGGACCGTGGGACAGGGGAGGGTACGAGATGGCTACACCTTC. It codes for CASSGTVGQGRVRDGYTF.

The chain has TRBV7-2 and TRBJ2-1; 7 bases map to TRBD1. Germline values: CDR1 SGHTA, CDR2 FQGNSA. This CDR3 spans 17 amino acids. The V and J ends lost 1 base and 7 bases, in that order; junction bases with no gene match: 13. The CDR3, as DNA: TGTGCCAGCAGCTTAGTAAGGGGGCGCGGTCCCTCTAATGAGCAGTTCTTC. Its protein product is CASSLVRGRGPSNEQFF.

This chain uses TRBV4-2 with TRBJ2-2, with 12 bases fitting TRBD2. With 3 bases clipped from V and 0 bases from J, the junction kept 11 bases outside the gene matches. The germline CDR1 and CDR2 sequences are LGHNA and YNFKEQ. The CDR3 has 20 residues. CDR3 sequence: CASSHIARGLAGSNTGELFF. In DNA form, the CDR3 reads TGTGCCAGCAGCCACATCGCAAGGGGACTAGCGGGCTCGAACACCGGGGAGCTGTTTTTT.

V is TRBV15 and J is TRBJ2-7; D gene ambiguous. The V gene lost 1 base and the J gene lost 2 bases, with 6 bases spanning the gap. CDR3 size: 13 residues. Germline V CDR1 and CDR2: LNHNV, YYDKDF (reference sequence). The DNA for the CDR3 is TGTGCCACCAGCAGAGCGTCCGCCTACGAGCAGTACTTC. Its translation: CATSRASAYEQYF.

This rearrangement joins TRBV24-1 to TRBJ2-5, with 10 positions matching TRBD2. Germline V CDR1 and CDR2: KGHDR, SFDVKD. The ends lost 2 bases at V and 2 bases at J; junction bases unmatched: 10. CDR3 size: 18 residues. In DNA form, the CDR3 reads TGTGCCACCAGTGATTCTGCCGCACTAGCGGGATCACAAGAGACCCAGTACTTC. Translation: CATSDSAALAGSQETQYF.

J is TRBJ2-7 and V is TRBV7-2; 7 positions agree with TRBD2. Germline CDR1 SGHTA, CDR2 FQGNSA. The CDR3 is 16 amino acids. Trimming cost V 1 base and J 2 bases; bases outside gene matches: 8. The CDR3 sequence is CASSLGGTTNPYEQYF. CDR3 bases: TGTGCCAGCAGCTTAGGTGGGACTACTAATCCCTACGAGCAGTACTTC.